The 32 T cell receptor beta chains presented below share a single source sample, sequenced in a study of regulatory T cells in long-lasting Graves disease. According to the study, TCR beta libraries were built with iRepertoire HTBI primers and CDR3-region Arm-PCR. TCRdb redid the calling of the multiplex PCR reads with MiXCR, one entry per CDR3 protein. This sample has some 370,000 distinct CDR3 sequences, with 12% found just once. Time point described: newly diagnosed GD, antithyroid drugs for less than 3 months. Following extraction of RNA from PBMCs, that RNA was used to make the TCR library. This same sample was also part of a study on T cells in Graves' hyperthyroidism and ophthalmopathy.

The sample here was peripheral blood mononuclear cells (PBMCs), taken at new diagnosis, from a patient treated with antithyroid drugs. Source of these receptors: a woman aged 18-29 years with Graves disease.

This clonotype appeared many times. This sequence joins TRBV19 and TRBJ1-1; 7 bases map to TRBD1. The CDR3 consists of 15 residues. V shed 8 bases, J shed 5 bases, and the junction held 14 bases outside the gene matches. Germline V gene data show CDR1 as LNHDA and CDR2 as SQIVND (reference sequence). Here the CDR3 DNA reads TGTGCCAGTGAAAGACAGGGAGGGATGTGGACTGAAGCTTTCTTT. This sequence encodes CASERQGGMWTEAFF.

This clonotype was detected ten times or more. CDR3 amino acids: CASSLHPGTAYGYTF. CDR3 bases: TGTGCCAGCAGTTTACACCCCGGGACAGCTTATGGCTACACCTTC. The V and J genes are TRBV27 and TRBJ1-2; 7 nucleotides match TRBD1. Germline loops: CDR1 MNHEY, CDR2 SMNVEV (reference sequence). This CDR3 region has 15 residues. Trimming took 2 bases from V and 5 from J; bases not matched to a gene: 8.

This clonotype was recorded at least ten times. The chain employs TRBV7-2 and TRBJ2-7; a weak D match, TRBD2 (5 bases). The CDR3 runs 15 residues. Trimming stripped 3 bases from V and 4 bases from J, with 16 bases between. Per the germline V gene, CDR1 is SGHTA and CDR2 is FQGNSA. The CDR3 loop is CASSFMEGLLYEQYF. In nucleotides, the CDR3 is TGTGCCAGCAGCTTTATGGAAGGACTCCTTTACGAGCAGTACTTC.

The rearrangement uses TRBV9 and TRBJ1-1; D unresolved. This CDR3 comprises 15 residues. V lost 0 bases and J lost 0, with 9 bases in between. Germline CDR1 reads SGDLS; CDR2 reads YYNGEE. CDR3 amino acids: CASSVEPDMNTEAFF. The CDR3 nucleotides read TGTGCCAGCAGCGTAGAGCCAGATATGAACACTGAAGCTTTCTTT.

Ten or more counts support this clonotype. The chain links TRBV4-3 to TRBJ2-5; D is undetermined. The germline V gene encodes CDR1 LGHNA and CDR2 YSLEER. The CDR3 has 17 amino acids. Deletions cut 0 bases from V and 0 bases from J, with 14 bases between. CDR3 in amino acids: CASSQEVPPLYQETQYF. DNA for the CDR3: TGCGCCAGCAGCCAAGAGGTCCCCCCTTTATACCAAGAGACCCAGTACTTC.

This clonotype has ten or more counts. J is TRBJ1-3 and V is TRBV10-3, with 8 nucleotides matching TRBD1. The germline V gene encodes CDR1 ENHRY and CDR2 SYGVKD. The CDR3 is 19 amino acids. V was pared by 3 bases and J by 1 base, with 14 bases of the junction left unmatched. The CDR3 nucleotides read TGTGCCATCAGTGATCCGACAGGGGACCTCTTCTTTTCTGGAAACACCATATATTTT. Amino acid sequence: CAISDPTGDLFFSGNTIYF.

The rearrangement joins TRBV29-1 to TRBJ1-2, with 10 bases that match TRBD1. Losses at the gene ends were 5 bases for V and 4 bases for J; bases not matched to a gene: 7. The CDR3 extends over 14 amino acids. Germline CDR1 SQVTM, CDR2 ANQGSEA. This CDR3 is CSVYGTGDTYGYTF. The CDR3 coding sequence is TGCAGCGTTTATGGGACAGGGGATACCTATGGCTACACCTTC. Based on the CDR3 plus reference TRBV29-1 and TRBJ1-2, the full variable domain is SAVISQKPSRDICQRGTSLTIQCQVDSQVTMMFWYRQQPGQSLTLIATANQGSEATYESGFVIDKFPISRPNLTFSTLTVSNMSPEDSSIYLCSVYGTGDTYGYTFGSGTRLTVV.

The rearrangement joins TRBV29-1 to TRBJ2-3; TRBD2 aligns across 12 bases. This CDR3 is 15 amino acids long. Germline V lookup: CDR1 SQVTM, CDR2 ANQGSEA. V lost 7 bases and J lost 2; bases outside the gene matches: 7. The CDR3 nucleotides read TGCAGCGGTTACCGACTAGCGGGGGCCACAGATACGCAGTATTTT. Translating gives CSGYRLAGATDTQYF.

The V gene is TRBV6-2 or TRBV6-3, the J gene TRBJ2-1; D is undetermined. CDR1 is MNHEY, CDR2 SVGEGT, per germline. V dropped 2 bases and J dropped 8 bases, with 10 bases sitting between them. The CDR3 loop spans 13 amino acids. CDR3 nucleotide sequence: TGTGCCAGCAGTTACCCCCCCTTTGATGAGCAGTTCTTC. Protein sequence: CASSYPPFDEQFF.

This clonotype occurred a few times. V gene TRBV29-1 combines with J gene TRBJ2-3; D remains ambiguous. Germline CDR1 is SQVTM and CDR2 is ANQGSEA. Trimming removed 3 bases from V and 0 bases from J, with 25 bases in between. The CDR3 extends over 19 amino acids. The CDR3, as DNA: TGCAGCGTTGATGTCTTACTCCACCCCGAATTAGAAAGCACAGATACGCAGTATTTT. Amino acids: CSVDVLLHPELESTDTQYF.

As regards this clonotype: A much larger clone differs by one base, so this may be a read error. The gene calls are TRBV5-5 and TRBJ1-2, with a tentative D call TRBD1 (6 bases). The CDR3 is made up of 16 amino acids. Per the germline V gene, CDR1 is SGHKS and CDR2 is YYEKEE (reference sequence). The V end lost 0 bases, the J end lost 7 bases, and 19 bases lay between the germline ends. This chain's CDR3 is CASSLGTGAQLCGYTF. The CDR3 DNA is TGTGCCAGCAGCTTGGGGACGGGGGCGCAGCTCTGTGGCTACACCTTC.

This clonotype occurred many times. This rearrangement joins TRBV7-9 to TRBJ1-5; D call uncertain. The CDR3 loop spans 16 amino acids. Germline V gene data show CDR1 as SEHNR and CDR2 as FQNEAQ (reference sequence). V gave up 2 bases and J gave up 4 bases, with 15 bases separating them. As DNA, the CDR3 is TGTGCCAGCAGCTTACCCGGAGGAACAGTAAATCAGCCCCAGCATTTT. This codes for CASSLPGGTVNQPQHF.

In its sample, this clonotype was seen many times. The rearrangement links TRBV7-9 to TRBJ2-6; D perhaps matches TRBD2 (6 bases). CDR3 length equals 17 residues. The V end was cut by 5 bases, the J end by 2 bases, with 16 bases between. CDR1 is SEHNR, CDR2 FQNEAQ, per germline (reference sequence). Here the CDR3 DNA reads TGTGCCAGCAGCCCGCATACTAGCCTCGCTGGGGCCAACGTCCTGACTTTC. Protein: CASSPHTSLAGANVLTF.

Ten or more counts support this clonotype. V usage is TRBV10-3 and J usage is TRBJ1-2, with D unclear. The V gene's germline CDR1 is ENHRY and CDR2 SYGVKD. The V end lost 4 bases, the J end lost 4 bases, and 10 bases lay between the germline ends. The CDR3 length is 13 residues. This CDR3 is CAISVEGAYGYTF. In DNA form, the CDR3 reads TGTGCCATCAGTGTTGAGGGTGCCTATGGCTACACCTTC.

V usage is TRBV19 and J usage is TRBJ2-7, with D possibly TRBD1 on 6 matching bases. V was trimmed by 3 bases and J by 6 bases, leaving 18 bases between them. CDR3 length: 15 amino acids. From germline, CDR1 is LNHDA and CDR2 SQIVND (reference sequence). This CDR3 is CASSIPGTPWGEQYF. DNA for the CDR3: TGTGCCAGTAGTATTCCCGGGACACCCTGGGGCGAGCAGTACTTC.

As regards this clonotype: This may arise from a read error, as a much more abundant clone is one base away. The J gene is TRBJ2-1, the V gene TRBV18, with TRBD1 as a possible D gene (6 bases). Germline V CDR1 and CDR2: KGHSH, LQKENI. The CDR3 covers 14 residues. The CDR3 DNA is TGTGCCAGCTCATCCAGGGGTGGCTTCAATGAGCGGTTCTTC. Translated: CASSSRGGFNERFF.

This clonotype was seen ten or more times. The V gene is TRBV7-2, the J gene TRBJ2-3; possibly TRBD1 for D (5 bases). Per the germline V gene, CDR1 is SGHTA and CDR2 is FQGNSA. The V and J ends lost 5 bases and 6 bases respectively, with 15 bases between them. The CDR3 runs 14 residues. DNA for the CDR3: TGTGCCAGCAGCCCCCCAGGGTTCGGGGATACGCAGTATTTT. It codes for CASSPPGFGDTQYF. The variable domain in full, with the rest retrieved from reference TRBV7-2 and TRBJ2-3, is GAGVSQSPSNKVTEKGKDVELRCDPISGHTALYWYRQSLGQGLEFLIYFQGNSAPDKSGLPSDRFSAERTGGSVSTLTIQRTQQEDSAVYLCASSPPGFGDTQYFGPGTRLTVL.

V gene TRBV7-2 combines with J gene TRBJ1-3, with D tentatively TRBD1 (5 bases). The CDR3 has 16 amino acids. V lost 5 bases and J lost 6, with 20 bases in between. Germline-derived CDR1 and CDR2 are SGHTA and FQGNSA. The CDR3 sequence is CASSPGGAGLENTIYF. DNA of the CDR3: TGTGCCAGCAGCCCCGGAGGTGCAGGGCTAGAAAACACCATATATTTT.

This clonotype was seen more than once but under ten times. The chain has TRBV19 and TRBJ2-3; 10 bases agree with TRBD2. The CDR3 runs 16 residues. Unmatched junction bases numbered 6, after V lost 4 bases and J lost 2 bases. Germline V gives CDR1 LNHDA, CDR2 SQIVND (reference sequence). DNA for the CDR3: TGTGCCAGTAGTACGGGGACTAGCGCCTTCACAGATACGCAGTATTTT. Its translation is CASSTGTSAFTDTQYF.

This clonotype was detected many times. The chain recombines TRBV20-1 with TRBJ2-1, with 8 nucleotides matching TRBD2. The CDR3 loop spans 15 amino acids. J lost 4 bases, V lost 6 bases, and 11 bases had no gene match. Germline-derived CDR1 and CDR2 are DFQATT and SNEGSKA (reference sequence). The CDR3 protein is CSAQEAGAEYNEQFF. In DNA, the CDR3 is TGCAGTGCCCAGGAAGCGGGGGCCGAATACAATGAGCAGTTCTTC.

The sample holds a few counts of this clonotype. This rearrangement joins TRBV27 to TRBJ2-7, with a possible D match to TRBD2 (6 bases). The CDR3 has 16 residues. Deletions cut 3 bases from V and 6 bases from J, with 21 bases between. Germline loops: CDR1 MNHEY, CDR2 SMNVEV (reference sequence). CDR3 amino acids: CASSFTAGTGSLEQYF. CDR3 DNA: TGTGCCAGCAGTTTCACCGCCGGGACTGGATCACTCGAGCAGTACTTC.

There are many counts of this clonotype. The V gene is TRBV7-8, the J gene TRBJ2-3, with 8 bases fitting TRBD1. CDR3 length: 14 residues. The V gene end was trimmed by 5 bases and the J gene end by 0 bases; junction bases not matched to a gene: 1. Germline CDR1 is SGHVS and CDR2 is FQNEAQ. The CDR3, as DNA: TGTGCCAGCAGCCAGGGGGCGAGCACAGATACGCAGTATTTT. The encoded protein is CASSQGASTDTQYF.

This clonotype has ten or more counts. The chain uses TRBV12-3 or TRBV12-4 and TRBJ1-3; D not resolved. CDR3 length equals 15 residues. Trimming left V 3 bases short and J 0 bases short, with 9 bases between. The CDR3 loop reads CASSLWAASGNTIYF. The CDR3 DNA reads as TGTGCCAGCAGTTTGTGGGCGGCCTCTGGAAACACCATATATTTT.

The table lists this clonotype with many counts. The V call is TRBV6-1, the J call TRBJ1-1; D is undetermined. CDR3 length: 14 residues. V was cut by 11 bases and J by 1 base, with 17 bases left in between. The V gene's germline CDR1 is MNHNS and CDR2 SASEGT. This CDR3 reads CAGTDPRTNTEAFF. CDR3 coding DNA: TGTGCCGGAACGGACCCCAGGACGAACACTGAAGCTTTCTTT.

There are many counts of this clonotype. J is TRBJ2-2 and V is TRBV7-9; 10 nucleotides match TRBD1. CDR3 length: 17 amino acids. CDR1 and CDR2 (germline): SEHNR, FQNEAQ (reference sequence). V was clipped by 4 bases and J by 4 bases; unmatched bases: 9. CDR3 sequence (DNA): TGTGCCAGCAGCTCCCGGACAGGGGGAAAAATCACCGGGGAGCTGTTTTTT. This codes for CASSSRTGGKITGELFF.

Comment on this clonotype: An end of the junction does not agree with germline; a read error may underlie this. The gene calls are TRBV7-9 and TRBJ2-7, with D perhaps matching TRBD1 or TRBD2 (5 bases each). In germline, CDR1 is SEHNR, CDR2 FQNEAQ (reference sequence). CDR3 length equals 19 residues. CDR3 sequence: CASGPKGFPTGTDYYEQYF. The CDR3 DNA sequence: TGTGCCAGCGGCCCAAAAGGTTTCCCCACCGGGACCGACTACTACGAACAGTACTTC.

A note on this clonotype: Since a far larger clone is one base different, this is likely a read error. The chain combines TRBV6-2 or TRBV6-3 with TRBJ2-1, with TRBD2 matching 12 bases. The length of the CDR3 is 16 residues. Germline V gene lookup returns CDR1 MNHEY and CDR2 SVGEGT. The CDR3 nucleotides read TGTGCCTGCAGTACCCCGACTAGCGGGAGAGATAATGAGCAGTTCTTC. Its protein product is CACSTPTSGRDNEQFF.

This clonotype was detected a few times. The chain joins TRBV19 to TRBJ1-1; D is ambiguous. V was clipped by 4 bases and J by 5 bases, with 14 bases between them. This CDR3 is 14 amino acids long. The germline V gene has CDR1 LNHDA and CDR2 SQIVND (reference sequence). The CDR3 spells CASSNWLGGTEAFF. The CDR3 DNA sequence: TGTGCCAGTAGTAACTGGCTAGGCGGGACTGAAGCTTTCTTT.

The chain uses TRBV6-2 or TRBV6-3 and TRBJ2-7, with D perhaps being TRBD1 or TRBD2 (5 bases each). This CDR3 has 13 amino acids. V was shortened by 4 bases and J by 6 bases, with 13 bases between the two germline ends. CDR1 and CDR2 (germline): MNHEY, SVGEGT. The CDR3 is CASSSAPGTEQYF. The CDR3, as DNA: TGTGCCAGCAGTTCCGCCCCTGGGACCGAGCAGTACTTC.

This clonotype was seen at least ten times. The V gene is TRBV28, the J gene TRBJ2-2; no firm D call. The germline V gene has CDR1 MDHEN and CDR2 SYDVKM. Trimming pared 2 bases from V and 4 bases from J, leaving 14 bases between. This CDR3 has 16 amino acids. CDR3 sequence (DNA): TGTGCCAGCAGTTTACTAGGGATTATAAGCACCGGGGAGCTGTTTTTT. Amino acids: CASSLLGIISTGELFF.

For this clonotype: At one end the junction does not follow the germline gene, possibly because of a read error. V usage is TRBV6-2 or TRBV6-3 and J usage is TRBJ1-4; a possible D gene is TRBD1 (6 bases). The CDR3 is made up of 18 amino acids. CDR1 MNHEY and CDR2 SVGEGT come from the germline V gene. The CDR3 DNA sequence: TGTGCCAGCAGCCCCCACCGGACAGCTCGTGCAACTAATGAAAAACTGGTTTTT. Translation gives CASSPHRTARATNEKLVF.

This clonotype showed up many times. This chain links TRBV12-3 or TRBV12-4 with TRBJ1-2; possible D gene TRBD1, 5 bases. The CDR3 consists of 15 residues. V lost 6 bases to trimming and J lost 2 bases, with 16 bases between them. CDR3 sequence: CASSLPGRINYGYTF. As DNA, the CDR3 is TGTGCCAGCAGCCTACCGGGGCGGATCAACTATGGCTACACCTTC.